A selection of T cell receptor beta chains follows, all from one sample in a study of T-cell reconstitution after alpha-beta-depleted transplantation in children. MiXCR was run by TCRdb on the PCR reads, yielding one entry per CDR3 protein. The sample records some 300,000 distinct CDR3 sequences, over 7% being singletons. The source was peripheral blood, collected 360 days after TCRalphabeta/CD19-depleted stem cell transplant. The receptors come from a female patient aged 2-15 years who had a stem cell transplant for Fanconi anemia, so the T cells may come from the graft donor. CDR3s include the opening cysteine and the closing phenylalanine or tryptophan. The D gene is left open where the match is weak. Clone size is given for some rows only: seen once, a few or many times, or a class if the clone is expanded.

clone_size	d_call	v_call	j_call	cdr3_nt	cdr3_aa
many	.	TRBV20-1	TRBJ2-7	TGCAGTGCTTCCCGGGACCGAGGTCGCTCCTACGAGCAGTACTTC	CSASRDRGRSYEQYF
many	.	TRBV12-3/TRBV12-4	TRBJ1-1	TGTGCCAGCAGTTTAGCCAGGTACACTGAAGCTTTCTTT	CASSLARYTEAFF
many	.	TRBV6-1	TRBJ2-7	TGTGCCAGCAGTGAGTGGAACGAGCAGTACTTC	CASSEWNEQYF
.	TRBD2	TRBV7-3	TRBJ2-3	TGTGCCAGCAGCTTAAATAGCGGGGGGGCGGTCACGGGCACAGATACGCAGTATTTT	CASSLNSGGAVTGTDTQYF
.	.	TRBV7-9	TRBJ2-3	TGTGCCAGCAGCTTCTGGGGGGCCAACACAGATACGCAGTATTTT	CASSFWGANTDTQYF
few	TRBD1	TRBV13	TRBJ2-3	TGTGCCAGTTCGGACAGGGGGGGTCCAGATACGCAGTATTTT	CASSDRGGPDTQYF
many	.	TRBV11-2	TRBJ2-5	TGTGCCAGCAGCTTTACAGGGCGGTACCAAGAGACCCAGTACTTC	CASSFTGRYQETQYF
few	TRBD1	TRBV6-5	TRBJ1-1	TGTGCCAGCAGTTACCCGGGACAGGGGGCAAGTCGTACTGAAGCTTTCTTT	CASSYPGQGASRTEAFF
many	TRBD2	TRBV5-1	TRBJ2-1	TGCGCCAGCAGCTTGGAGACTAGCGGATACTACAATGAGCAGTTCTTC	CASSLETSGYYNEQFF
few	TRBD1	TRBV2	TRBJ2-1	TGTGCCATCAGTCCCCAACTTGACAGGGGGCGTTTCTCAAGGAATGAGCAGTTCTTC	CAISPQLDRGRFSRNEQFF
many	.	TRBV6-6	TRBJ1-5	TGTGCCAGCAGTTACGCCCACGGTCAGCCCCAGCATTTT	CASSYAHGQPQHF
many	.	TRBV12-3/TRBV12-4	TRBJ2-5	TGTGCCAGCACCTCCCGCCACCCGAGAAGGGAGACCCAGTACTTC	CASTSRHPRRETQYF
many	.	TRBV28	TRBJ2-1	TGTGCCAGCAGTATGGTTGAGCAGTTCTTC	CASSMVEQFF
many	TRBD1	TRBV24-1	TRBJ2-5	TGTGCCACCAGTGATTCCGGGACAGAAGGGGAGACCCAGTACTTC	CATSDSGTEGETQYF
many	.	TRBV4-3	TRBJ1-1	TGCGCCAGCAGCCAAGCTCCCATGGCACCGACTATAATGAACACTGAAGCTTTCTTT	CASSQAPMAPTIMNTEAFF
few	.	TRBV27	TRBJ2-1	TGTGCCAGCAGTTTATCGGGGGAGAATGAGCAGTTCTTC	CASSLSGENEQFF
many	.	TRBV20-1	TRBJ2-7	TGCAGTGCTAGGTCCCTACCGGGAGTAAGGCAGTACTTC	CSARSLPGVRQYF
.	.	TRBV25-1	TRBJ1-1	TGTGCCGGTAAGGAGAACACTGAAGCTTTCTTT	CAGKENTEAFF
many	.	TRBV6-4	TRBJ2-3	TGTGCCAGCAGTGCCGGACAGAGAAGCACAGATACGCAGTATTTT	CASSAGQRSTDTQYF
few	.	TRBV9	TRBJ2-2	TGTGCCAGCAGCGTAGAGGGGTTCCCCTACACCGGGGAGCTGTTTTTT	CASSVEGFPYTGELFF
many	TRBD2	TRBV15	TRBJ2-3	TGTGCCACCAGCATCGGGACTACTAGCACAGATACGCAGTATTTT	CATSIGTTSTDTQYF
many	TRBD2	TRBV12-3/TRBV12-4	TRBJ2-2	TGTGTCGTAACAGCACTAGCGTCCTTTAGAACCACCGGGGAGCTGTTTTTT	CVVTALASFRTTGELFF